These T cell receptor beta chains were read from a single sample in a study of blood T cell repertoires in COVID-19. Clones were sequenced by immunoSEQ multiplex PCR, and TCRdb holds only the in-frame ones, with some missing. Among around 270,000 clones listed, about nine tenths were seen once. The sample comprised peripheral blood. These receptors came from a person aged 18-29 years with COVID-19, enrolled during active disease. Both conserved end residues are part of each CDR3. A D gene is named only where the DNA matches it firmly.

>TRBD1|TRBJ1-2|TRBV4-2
CASSPQAGTEINYGYTF
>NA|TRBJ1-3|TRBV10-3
CAISEPGPGNTIYF
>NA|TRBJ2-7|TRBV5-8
CASSNPRQAYEQYF
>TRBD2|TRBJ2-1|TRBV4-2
CASSLGTSFWNEQFF
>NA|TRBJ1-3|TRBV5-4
CASSLGVGGRGNTIYF
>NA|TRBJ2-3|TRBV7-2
CASSLALTDTQYF
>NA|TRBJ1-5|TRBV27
CASTPIPGNQPQHF
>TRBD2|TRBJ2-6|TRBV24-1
CATSGAGRSGANVLTF
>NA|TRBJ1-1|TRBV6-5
CASRQGGNTEAFF
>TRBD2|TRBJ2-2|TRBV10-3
CAISVLAEMNTGELFF
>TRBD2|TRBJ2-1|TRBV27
CASSPGTSGTEQFF
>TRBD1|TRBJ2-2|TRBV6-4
CASRNAGTGDSGELFF
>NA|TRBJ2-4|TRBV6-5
CASTGTQNIQYF
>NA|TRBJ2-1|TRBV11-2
CASSFLGLSYNEQFF
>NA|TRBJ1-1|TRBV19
CASCGVGFSEAFF
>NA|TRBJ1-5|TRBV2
CASCPMRSGGNQPQHF
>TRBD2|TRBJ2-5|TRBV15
CATSLSGSQETQYF
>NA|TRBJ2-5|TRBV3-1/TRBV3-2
CASSQLRGRSQETQYF
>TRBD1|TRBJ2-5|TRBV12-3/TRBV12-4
CASGTGPQETQYF
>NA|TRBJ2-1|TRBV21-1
CASSKNREGENEQFF
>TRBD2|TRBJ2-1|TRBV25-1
CASSESGSGTYNEQFF
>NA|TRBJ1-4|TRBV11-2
CASSLGGGYEKLFF
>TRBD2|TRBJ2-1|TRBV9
CASSDMGGRSYNEQFF
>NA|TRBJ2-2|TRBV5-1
CASSLLSGRNTGELFF
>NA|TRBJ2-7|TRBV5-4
CASSFGSASYEQYF
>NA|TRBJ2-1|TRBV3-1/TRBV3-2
CASSQESGRFNNEQFF
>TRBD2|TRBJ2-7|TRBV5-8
CASSTRTSGTYEQYF
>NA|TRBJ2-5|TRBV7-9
CASKGGPGVETQYF
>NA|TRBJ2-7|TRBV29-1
CSVVQGISYEQYF
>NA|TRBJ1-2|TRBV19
CASGFGEGYGYTF
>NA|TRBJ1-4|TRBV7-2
CASSSRSGSEKLFF
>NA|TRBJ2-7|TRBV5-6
CASSLVAGNLDEQYF
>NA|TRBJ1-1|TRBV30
CAWSVRTVKMNTEAFF
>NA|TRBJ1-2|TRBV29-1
CSGVTEQYGYTF
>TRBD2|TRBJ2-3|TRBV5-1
CASSAPQLADPGTDTQYF
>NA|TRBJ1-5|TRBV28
CASSLNRDGQPQHF
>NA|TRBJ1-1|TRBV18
CASSRTEANTEAFF